One sample yielded the 25 T cell receptor beta chains listed below, sequenced in a study of blood T cell repertoires in COVID-19. Method: immunoSEQ multiplex PCR; TCRdb's copy keeps in-frame clones and lacks some. The sample lists roughly 150,000 clones, more than 80% occurring once. The sample taken for sequencing was peripheral blood. The receptors here all came from a woman in her thirties or forties with acute or convalescent COVID-19.

The chain couples TRBV3-1 (or the pseudogene TRBV3-2) to TRBJ1-1; 9 nucleotides align to TRBD1. The V gene end was trimmed by 0 bases and the J gene end by 0 bases; junction bases not matched to a gene: 8. The germline V gene encodes CDR1 LGHDT and CDR2 YNNKEL (reference sequence). The length of the CDR3 is 18 residues. In DNA form, the CDR3 reads TGTGCCAGCAGCCAAGATCTAACAGGGGGCCTCTTGAACACTGAAGCTTTCTTT. Encoded protein: CASSQDLTGGLLNTEAFF.

The chain has TRBV29-1 and TRBJ1-6, with TRBD1 matching 10 bases. V was pared by 4 bases and J by 8 bases, with 2 bases of the junction left unmatched. Germline-derived CDR1 and CDR2 are SQVTM and ANQGSEA. The CDR3 spans 13 residues. For the CDR3, the DNA is TGCAGCGTTGGACAGGGGGCGGATTCACCCCTCCACTTT. Its protein is CSVGQGADSPLHF.

The rearrangement joins TRBV30 to TRBJ2-1, with D possibly being TRBD1 (5 bases). V was clipped by 0 bases and J by 1 base, with 22 bases between them. CDR3 length equals 19 residues. CDR1 and CDR2 (germline): GTSNPN, SVGIG (reference sequence). CDR3 region: CAWSVNLSTEILSYNEQFF. CDR3 nucleotides: TGTGCCTGGAGTGTAAATCTCTCGACAGAAATCCTATCCTACAATGAGCAGTTCTTC.

This clone has a single count. DNA for the CDR3: TGTGCCAGCCAACGAGAGACAGGGGGGTACAATGAGCAGTTCTTC. Translation: CASQRETGGYNEQFF. The chain combines TRBV19 with TRBJ2-1, with 9 bases identical to TRBD1. This CDR3 has 15 residues. V lost 9 bases, J lost 4 bases, and 10 bases stayed unmatched. Germline CDR1 and CDR2: LNHDA and SQIVND (reference sequence).

V usage is TRBV7-3 and J usage is TRBJ1-6; D gene ambiguous. Per the germline V gene, CDR1 is SGHTA and CDR2 is FQGTGA. This CDR3 is built from 15 residues. V was shortened by 2 bases and J by 0 bases, with 5 bases between the two germline ends. The CDR3 nucleotides read TGTGCCAGCAGCTTATTCAGCTCCTATAATTCACCCCTCCACTTT. This encodes CASSLFSSYNSPLHF.

V gene TRBV6-5 combines with J gene TRBJ2-7, with TRBD2 matching 7 bases. Germline V gene lookup returns CDR1 MNHEY and CDR2 SVGAGI. CDR3 length: 12 residues. Trimming removed 7 bases from V and 5 bases from J; junction bases left unmatched: 5. The DNA for the CDR3 is TGTGCCAGCACCGGGGGGTCCAACGAGCAGTACTTC. Amino acid sequence: CASTGGSNEQYF.

The CDR3 loop reads CASSYSRGSYGYTF. The CDR3 region has the DNA TGTGCCAGCAGTTACTCGAGGGGGAGCTATGGCTACACCTTC. The V gene is TRBV6-5, the J gene TRBJ1-2; possible D gene TRBD1, 6 bases. Trimming took 0 bases from V and 4 from J, leaving 9 bases between them. This CDR3 has 14 residues. Germline lookup yields CDR1 MNHEY and CDR2 SVGAGI.

The chain joins TRBV10-2 to TRBJ1-5; TRBD1 aligns across 10 bases. Unmatched junction bases numbered 5, after V lost 7 bases and J lost 5 bases. From germline, CDR1 is WSHSY and CDR2 SAAADI. This CDR3 contains 14 residues. CDR3 region: CASMGQGTDQPQHF. The CDR3 DNA is TGCGCCAGCATGGGACAGGGGACCGATCAGCCCCAGCATTTT.

A note on this clone: Other DNA sequences within the sample encode an identical CDR3. The chain employs TRBV2 and TRBJ2-3, with a possible D match to TRBD1 (6 bases). With 4 bases removed from V and 1 base from J, the gap between germline ends came to 9 bases. The germline V gene encodes CDR1 SNHLY and CDR2 FYNNEI. The CDR3 length is 14 residues. CDR3 DNA: TGTGCCAGCAGTGTACAGGGAGGCACAGATACGCAGTATTTT. It yields the protein CASSVQGGTDTQYF.

The chain is built from TRBV6-4 and TRBJ2-2; 11 bases fit TRBD2. The CDR3 is 15 residues long. The junction had 1 base not matched to a gene; V was cut back by 3 bases and J by 4 bases. Germline CDR1 reads MRHNA; CDR2 reads SNTAGT. The chain's CDR3 is CASSDTSGGTGELFF. The CDR3, as DNA: TGTGCCAGCAGTGATACTAGCGGGGGCACCGGGGAGCTGTTTTTT.

This clone was detected a few times. The chain carries TRBV2 and TRBJ1-5, with D hard to call. Trimming removed 1 base at V and 5 bases at J, with 6 bases between. Germline-derived CDR1 and CDR2 are SNHLY and FYNNEI. The CDR3 is 13 amino acids. The CDR3 is CASSEGRDQPQHF. The CDR3 region has the DNA TGTGCCAGCAGTGAAGGTAGAGATCAGCCCCAGCATTTT.

The chain has TRBV7-9 and TRBJ1-4; 8 positions agree with TRBD1. Germline assignment: CDR1 SEHNR and CDR2 FQNEAQ (reference sequence). The V segment lost 3 bases and the J segment 4 bases; nucleotides outside the gene matches: 10. CDR3 length equals 17 residues. CDR3 residues: CASSLAGTGVYNEKLFF. Here the CDR3 DNA reads TGTGCCAGCAGCTTGGCCGGGACAGGAGTTTATAATGAAAAACTGTTTTTT.

V is TRBV27 and J is TRBJ2-2; no reliable D call. Per the germline V gene, CDR1 is MNHEY and CDR2 is SMNVEV (reference sequence). Trimming removed 3 bases at V and 4 bases at J, with 15 bases between. The CDR3 has 16 amino acids. The CDR3 region is CASSFLYDSATGELFF. DNA of the CDR3: TGTGCCAGCAGTTTCTTGTACGACTCTGCCACCGGGGAGCTGTTTTTT.

The chain uses TRBV7-2 and TRBJ1-6; D is uncertain. Germline CDR1 and CDR2: SGHTA and FQGNSA. Trimming removed 4 bases from V and 13 bases from J, with 14 bases in between. This CDR3 contains 13 residues. The DNA of the CDR3 is TGTGCCAGCAGCTCGGGGATGTGGTTGCCCCTCCACTTT. This gives the protein CASSSGMWLPLHF. Drawing the rest from reference TRBV7-2 and TRBJ1-6, the complete variable domain is GAGVSQSPSNKVTEKGKDVELRCDPISGHTALYWYRQSLGQGLEFLIYFQGNSAPDKSGLPSDRFSAERTGGSVSTLTIQRTQQEDSAVYLCASSSGMWLPLHFGNGTRLTVT.

The chain carries TRBV10-1 and TRBJ1-2; D gene uncertain. Trimming left V 3 bases short and J 11 bases short, with 13 bases between. CDR1 and CDR2 from the germline V gene are WNHNN and SYGVQD (reference sequence). This CDR3 comprises 12 residues. CDR3 residues: CASSDLGGRYTF. The DNA of the CDR3 is TGCGCCAGCAGTGACCTCGGAGGGCGTTACACCTTC.

The count of this clone is one. This chain uses TRBV11-2 with TRBJ2-7, with 13 bases fitting TRBD2. The CDR3 runs to 15 residues. Germline V lookup: CDR1 SGHAT, CDR2 FQNNGV. The J segment lost 4 bases and the V segment lost 5 bases, leaving 5 bases of the junction unmatched. The CDR3 loop is CASSRGTSGKYEQYF. CDR3 bases: TGTGCCAGCAGCCGTGGGACTAGCGGGAAGTACGAGCAGTACTTC.

V and J are TRBV5-8 and TRBJ1-5, with D uncertain. V was cut by 4 bases and J by 0 bases, with 5 bases left in between. The CDR3 is 13 residues long. Germline V gene data show CDR1 as SGHTS and CDR2 as YDEGEE. The CDR3 DNA is TGTGCCAGCAGCCTAGATAGCAATCAGCCCCAGCATTTT. Translation: CASSLDSNQPQHF. Drawing the rest from reference TRBV5-8 and TRBJ1-5, the complete variable domain is EAGVTQSPTHLIKTRGQQATLRCSPISGHTSVYWYQQALGLGLQFLLWYDEGEERNRGNFPPRFSGRQFPNYSSELNVNALELEDSALYLCASSLDSNQPQHFGDGTRLSIL.

The chain carries TRBV27 and TRBJ2-7; 12 bases agree with TRBD2. Germline CDR1 and CDR2: MNHEY and SMNVEV (reference sequence). With 5 bases clipped from V and 4 bases from J, the junction kept 12 bases outside the gene matches. The CDR3 is 17 amino acids. The CDR3, as DNA: TGTGCCAGCAGTCTCTCCGGGACTAGCGGGCCTGGTTACGAGCAGTACTTC. Amino acids: CASSLSGTSGPGYEQYF.

J is TRBJ2-1 and V is TRBV7-9, with 7 bases lining up with TRBD1. With 4 bases clipped from V and 6 bases from J, the junction kept 6 bases outside the gene matches. The CDR3 consists of 14 residues. CDR1 and CDR2 from the germline V gene are SEHNR and FQNEAQ (reference sequence). The CDR3 is CASSSTDRFNEQFF. CDR3 sequence (DNA): TGTGCCAGCAGCTCGACGGACAGGTTCAATGAGCAGTTCTTC.

This clone was observed once. The chain's CDR3 is CASSRSGDSPQDTQYF. CDR3 bases: TGTGCCAGCAGCCGTAGCGGGGATAGCCCACAAGATACGCAGTATTTT. This chain links TRBV11-1 with TRBJ2-3, with 8 bases identical to TRBD2. CDR3 length: 16 amino acids. The V segment lost 5 bases and the J segment 5 bases; nucleotides outside the gene matches: 12. Germline V gene sequence: CDR1 SGHAT, CDR2 FQDESV (reference sequence).

The rearrangement joins TRBV28 to TRBJ1-5; D ambiguous. Germline CDR1 reads MDHEN; CDR2 reads SYDVKM. The CDR3 loop spans 14 amino acids. V lost 1 base to trimming and J lost 9 bases, with 13 bases between them. The CDR3 DNA is TGTGCCAGCAGTTTATCTCTGGGAGGTAGGCCCCAGCATTTT. Its protein product is CASSLSLGGRPQHF.

The gene calls are TRBV2 and TRBJ2-1; D might be TRBD1 (6 bases). This CDR3 spans 13 amino acids. In germline, CDR1 is SNHLY, CDR2 FYNNEI. The germline V and J ends were trimmed by 4 bases and 3 bases, with 7 bases remaining between them. This chain's CDR3 is CASSGTVYNEQFF. CDR3 DNA sequence: TGTGCCAGCAGTGGGACAGTCTACAATGAGCAGTTCTTC.

This chain links TRBV18 with TRBJ1-1; the D is unclear. V was pared by 3 bases and J by 0 bases, with 20 bases between. The CDR3 consists of 18 residues. CDR1 and CDR2 from the germline V gene are KGHSH and LQKENI. In DNA, the CDR3 is TGTGCCAGCTCACCGTTCTCCGCGGGCAGGAAATTGAACACTGAAGCTTTCTTT. Translating gives CASSPFSAGRKLNTEAFF.

The chain employs TRBV25-1 and TRBJ1-6, with D unclear. Germline V CDR1 and CDR2: MGHDK, SYGVNS. Trimming removed 4 bases from V and 5 bases from J, with 9 bases in between. This CDR3 is built from 14 residues. As DNA, the CDR3 is TGTGCCAGCAGTGGACACTTTAATAATTCACCCCTCCACTTT. Translating it yields CASSGHFNNSPLHF. Together with reference TRBV25-1 and TRBJ1-6, the CDR3 gives the full variable domain: EADIYQTPRYLVIGTGKKITLECSQTMGHDKMYWYQQDPGMELHLIHYSYGVNSTEKGDLSSESTVSRIRTEHFPLTLESARPSHTSQYLCASSGHFNNSPLHFGNGTRLTVT.

The chain links TRBV18 to TRBJ2-7, with 9 bases fitting TRBD1. CDR3 length: 15 residues. CDR1 is KGHSH and CDR2 is LQKENI in the germline V gene. V gave up 6 bases and J gave up 5 bases; unmatched junction bases: 11. The CDR3 DNA sequence: TGTGCCAGCTCGCCCCCTATGGACAGGGGAAACGAGCAGTACTTC. Translated, it gives CASSPPMDRGNEQYF.